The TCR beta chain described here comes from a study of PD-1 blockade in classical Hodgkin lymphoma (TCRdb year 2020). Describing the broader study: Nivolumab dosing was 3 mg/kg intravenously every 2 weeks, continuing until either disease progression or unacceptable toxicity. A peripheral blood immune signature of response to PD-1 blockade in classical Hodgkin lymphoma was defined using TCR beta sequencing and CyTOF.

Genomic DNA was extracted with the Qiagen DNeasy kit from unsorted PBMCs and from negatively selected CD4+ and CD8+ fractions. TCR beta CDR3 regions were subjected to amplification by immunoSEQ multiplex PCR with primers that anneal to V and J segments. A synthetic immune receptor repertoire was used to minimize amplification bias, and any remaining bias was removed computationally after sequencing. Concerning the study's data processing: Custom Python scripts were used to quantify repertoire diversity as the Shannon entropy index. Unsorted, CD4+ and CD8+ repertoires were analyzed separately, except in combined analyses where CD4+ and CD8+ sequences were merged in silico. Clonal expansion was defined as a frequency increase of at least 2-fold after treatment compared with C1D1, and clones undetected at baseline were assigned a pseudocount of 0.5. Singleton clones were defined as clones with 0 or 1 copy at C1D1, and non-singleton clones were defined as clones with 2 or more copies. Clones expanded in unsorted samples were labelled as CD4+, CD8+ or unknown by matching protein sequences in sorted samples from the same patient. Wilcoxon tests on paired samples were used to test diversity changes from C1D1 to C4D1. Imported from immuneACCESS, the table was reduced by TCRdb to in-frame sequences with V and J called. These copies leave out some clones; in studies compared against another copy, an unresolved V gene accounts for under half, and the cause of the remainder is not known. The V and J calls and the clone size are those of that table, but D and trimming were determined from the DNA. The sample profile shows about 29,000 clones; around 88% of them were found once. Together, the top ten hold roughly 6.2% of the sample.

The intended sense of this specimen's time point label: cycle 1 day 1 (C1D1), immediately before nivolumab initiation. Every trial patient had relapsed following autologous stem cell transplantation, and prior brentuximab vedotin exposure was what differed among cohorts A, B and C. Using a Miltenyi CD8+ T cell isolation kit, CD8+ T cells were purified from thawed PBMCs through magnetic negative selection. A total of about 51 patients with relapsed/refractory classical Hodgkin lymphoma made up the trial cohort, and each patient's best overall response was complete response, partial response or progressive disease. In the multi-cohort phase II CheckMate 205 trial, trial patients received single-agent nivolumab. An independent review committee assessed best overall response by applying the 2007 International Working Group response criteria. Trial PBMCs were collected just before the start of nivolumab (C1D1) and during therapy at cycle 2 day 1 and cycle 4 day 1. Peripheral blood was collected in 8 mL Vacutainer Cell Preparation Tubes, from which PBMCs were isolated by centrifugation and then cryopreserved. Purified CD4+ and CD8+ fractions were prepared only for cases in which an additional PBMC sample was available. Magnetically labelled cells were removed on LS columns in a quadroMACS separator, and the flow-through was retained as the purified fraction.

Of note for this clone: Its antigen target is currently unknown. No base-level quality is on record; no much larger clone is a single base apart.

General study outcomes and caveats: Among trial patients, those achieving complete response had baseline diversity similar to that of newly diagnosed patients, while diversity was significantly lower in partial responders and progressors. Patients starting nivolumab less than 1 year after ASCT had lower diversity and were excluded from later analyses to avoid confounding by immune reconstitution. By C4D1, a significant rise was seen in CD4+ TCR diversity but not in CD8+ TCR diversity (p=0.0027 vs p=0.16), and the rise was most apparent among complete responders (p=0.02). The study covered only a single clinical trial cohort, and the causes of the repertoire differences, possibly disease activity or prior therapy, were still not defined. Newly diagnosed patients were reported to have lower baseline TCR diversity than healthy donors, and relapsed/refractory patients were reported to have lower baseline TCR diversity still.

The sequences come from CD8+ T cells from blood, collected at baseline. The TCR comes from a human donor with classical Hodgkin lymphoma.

The nucleotide sequence is given as TGTGCCAGCAGCTTATTGGCTCCGGGAGGGCAGACGGCCAAAAACATTCAGTACTTC. It codes for CASSLLAPGGQTAKNIQYF. The V and J genes are TRBV7-6 and TRBJ2-4, with 8 bases aligning to TRBD2. The CDR3 sequence holds 19 residues, the cysteine and phenylalanine included. Of all the DNA, just the CDR3 is kept, 57 bases in frame from base 1. From the germline V gene, CDR1 is SGHVS and CDR2 is FNYEAQ. Germline trimming amounts to 2 bases on V and 1 base on J, with 13 as the count of junction bases outside the gene matches.